These 14 T cell receptor beta chains came from one sample sequenced in a study of T cells expressing NK-cell markers. TCRdb re-called the 5' RACE reads; every CDR3 protein appears as one record, without DNA. Its table lists about 150,000 distinct CDR3 sequences. Sequencing input: blood T cells: a sorted CD56 or NKG2C T cell subset, CD4+ or CD8+ T cells, or bulk PBMC T cells (not recorded which). The receptor source for this set is a woman aged 45-60 years in good health.

J is TRBJ2-3 and V is TRBV27. The V gene's germline CDR1 is MNHEY and CDR2 SMNVEV (reference sequence). This CDR3 is 12 amino acids long. CDR3: CASRNFTDTQYF.

The chain combines TRBV12-3 or TRBV12-4 with TRBJ1-3. CDR3 length: 13 amino acids. CDR3 residues: CASSWSSGNTIYF.

J is TRBJ2-2 and V is TRBV11-3; TCRdb designates TRBD2, a call that cannot be tested without DNA. The CDR3 length is 14 residues. Germline V gene lookup returns CDR1 SGHNT and CDR2 YENEEA. The CDR3 loop is CASSPRTGTGELFF.

The chain joins TRBV10-3 to TRBJ1-2; the TCRdb call, TRBD1, lacks DNA for checking. Germline V gene lookup returns CDR1 ENHRY and CDR2 SYGVKD. This CDR3 contains 13 residues. The CDR3 here is CAISDGGNYGYTF.

The gene calls are TRBV11-2 and TRBJ2-5; absent DNA, TCRdb's TRBD2 call cannot be checked. Germline-derived CDR1 and CDR2 are SGHAT and FQNNGV. The CDR3 consists of 16 residues. The CDR3 reads CASSRRTSGLQETQYF.

This sequence joins TRBV3-1 and TRBJ2-5; there is no DNA to check the TCRdb D call of TRBD1. CDR3 length: 16 residues. Germline V gene lookup returns CDR1 LGHDT and CDR2 YNNKEL (reference sequence). The CDR3 here is CASSQDWGEIVETQYF.

The chain joins TRBV4-1 to TRBJ1-1; TCRdb designates TRBD1, a call that cannot be tested without DNA. The CDR3 runs 15 residues. Germline V gives CDR1 MGHRA, CDR2 YSYEKL. CDR3 amino acids: CASSYKGQGRTEAFF.

The chain employs TRBV7-8 and TRBJ2-3; the TCRdb call, TRBD1, lacks DNA for checking. The CDR3 extends over 16 amino acids. Germline CDR1 SGHVS, CDR2 FQNEAQ. CDR3 region: CASSLGGRIGTDTQYF.

This chain connects TRBV5-6 to TRBJ2-1; TCRdb gives TRBD2 as the D gene, but with no DNA this cannot be confirmed. Germline V gives CDR1 SGHDT, CDR2 YYEEEE. This CDR3 is built from 15 residues. CDR3 region: CASSGTSGESDEQFF.

The V and J genes are TRBV29-1 and TRBJ2-1; without DNA, the TCRdb call of TRBD2 cannot be checked. This CDR3 is built from 13 residues. The germline gives CDR1 SQVTM, CDR2 ANQGSEA. CDR3 protein: CSVAGGSYNEQFF.

J is TRBJ2-2 and V is TRBV4-1. Germline V lookup: CDR1 MGHRA, CDR2 YSYEKL. The length of the CDR3 is 14 residues. The CDR3: CASSQEMVTGELFF.

The rearrangement joins TRBV28 to TRBJ2-6; checking the TCRdb D call of TRBD1 is not possible without DNA. This CDR3 is built from 16 residues. CDR1 is MDHEN, CDR2 SYDVKM, per germline. The CDR3 is CAGARGALSGANVLTF.

The chain recombines TRBV14 with TRBJ2-2; TCRdb selects TRBD1, and the lack of DNA leaves this call unchecked. The CDR3 covers 16 residues. The V gene's germline CDR1 is SGHDN and CDR2 FVKESK. The CDR3 sequence is CASSPVDRVATGELFF.

V gene TRBV7-9 combines with J gene TRBJ2-2; TCRdb's D call, TRBD1, is unchecked because there is no DNA. Germline V gives CDR1 SEHNR, CDR2 FQNEAQ (reference sequence). The CDR3 spans 15 residues. The CDR3 protein is CASRGTGGATGELFF.